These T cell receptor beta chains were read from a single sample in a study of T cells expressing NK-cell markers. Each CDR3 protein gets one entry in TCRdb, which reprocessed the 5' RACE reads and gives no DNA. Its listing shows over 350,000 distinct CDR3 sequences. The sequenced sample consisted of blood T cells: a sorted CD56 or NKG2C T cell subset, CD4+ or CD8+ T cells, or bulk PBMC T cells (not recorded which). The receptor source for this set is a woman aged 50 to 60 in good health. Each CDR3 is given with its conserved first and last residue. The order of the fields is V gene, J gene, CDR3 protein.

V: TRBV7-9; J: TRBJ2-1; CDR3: CASSLGLTSGNSYNEQFF
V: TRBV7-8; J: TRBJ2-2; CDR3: CASSLYLFGKKNTGELFF
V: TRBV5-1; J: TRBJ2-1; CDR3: CASSSPSGSGLGDEQFF
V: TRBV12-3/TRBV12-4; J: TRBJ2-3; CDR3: CASTGGRGADTQYF
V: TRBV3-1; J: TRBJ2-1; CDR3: CASSPGGTRYNEQFF
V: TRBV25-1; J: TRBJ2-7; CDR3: CASSDSAEKGYEQYF
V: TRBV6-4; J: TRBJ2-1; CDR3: CASSVTSSRGNEQFF
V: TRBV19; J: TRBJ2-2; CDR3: CASSIPGNTGELFF
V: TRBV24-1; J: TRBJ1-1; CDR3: CATRGPPGTEAFF
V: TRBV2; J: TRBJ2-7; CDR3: CASRVAGNAYEQYF
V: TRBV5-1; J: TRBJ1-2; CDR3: CASSLGQDREQGGYTF
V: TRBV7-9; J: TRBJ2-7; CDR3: CASSPLRVEQYF